These 5 T cell receptor beta chains share one sample of origin, sequenced in a study of molecular identifiers for immune sequencing clone quantification. TCRdb ran MiXCR on the PCR reads and lists one entry per CDR3 protein. The sample comprises approximately 590,000 distinct CDR3 sequences, roughly 27% of which are singletons, and 0.7% to 0.95% rests with the top ten. The source material was naive CD8+ T cells from blood, with Jurkat cell RNA spiked in. As for subset: FACS-sorted CD8+CD4-CCR7+CD45RA+ naive T cells. These receptors were collected from a human donor in good health. Some libraries in this study had Jurkat cell RNA spiked in.

A remark on this clonotype: An end of the junction differs from the germline gene, which may be a read error. In DNA form, the CDR3 reads TGTGCCAGCAGCCAGGGAGCAGATACGCGGTATTTT. Translated: CASSQGADTRYF. This chain connects TRBV7-9 to TRBJ2-3, with D perhaps being TRBD1 or TRBD2 (5 bases each). The CDR3 length is 12 residues. CDR1 is SEHNR and CDR2 is FQNEAQ in the germline V gene (reference sequence).

Ten or more counts support this clonotype. The V gene is TRBV29-1, the J gene TRBJ1-1; D is undetermined. Between the trimmed V and J ends, which lost 7 bases and 3 bases, there was a span of 9 bases. The CDR3 loop spans 11 amino acids. The germline V gene encodes CDR1 SQVTM and CDR2 ANQGSEA. The CDR3 spells CSASIDTEAFF. CDR3 DNA sequence: TGCAGCGCATCGATAGACACTGAAGCTTTCTTT.

This clonotype has at least ten counts. The genes are TRBV12-5 and TRBJ1-5; tentatively, D is TRBD1 (6 bases). CDR1 LGHNT and CDR2 FRNRAP come from the germline V gene. The V end lost 0 bases, the J end lost 5 bases, and 20 bases lay between the germline ends. The CDR3 is 18 amino acids. CDR3: CASGLVLGGGGFHQPQHF. The CDR3 DNA reads as TGTGCTAGTGGTTTGGTACTCGGGGGGGGCGGTTTTCATCAGCCCCAGCATTTT.

V is TRBV6-6 and J is TRBJ1-6; possible D gene TRBD1, 5 bases. V was shortened by 5 bases and J by 10 bases, with 24 bases between the two germline ends. CDR1 is MNHNY and CDR2 is SVGAGI in the germline V gene (reference sequence). The CDR3 totals 17 residues. The chain's CDR3 is CASSGLPRDEKWSPLHF. CDR3 DNA: TGTGCCAGCAGTGGACTTCCGCGGGACGAAAAATGGTCACCCCTCCACTTT.

This clonotype has just a few counts. The J gene is TRBJ1-6, the V gene TRBV19; D gene uncertain. Trimming cost V 3 bases and J 8 bases, with 11 bases left between them. The CDR3 is 14 amino acids. Per the germline V gene, CDR1 is LNHDA and CDR2 is SQIVND (reference sequence). The CDR3 sequence: CASSINLNHSPLHF. The CDR3 DNA follows: TGTGCCAGTAGTATTAACCTAAACCATTCACCCCTCCACTTT.